This entry concerns a single T cell receptor beta chain. Noted time point: patch test 1, 2 weeks after DPC sensitization. As to treatment: therapeutic diphenylcyclopropenone sensitization with weekly scalp DPC. The sample originates from a study of human T cells and chemical hapten exposure. This CDR3 region has 15 residues. V dropped 0 bases and J dropped 7 bases, with 13 bases sitting between them. Germline-derived CDR1 and CDR2 are SGHRS and YFSETQ. TCRdb passed the RACE reads through MiXCR, listing each CDR3 protein once. The data hold around 300,000 distinct CDR3 sequences, with approximately 6.9% observed a single time.

The sample here was whole blood, taken in connection with sensitization to the hapten diphenylcyclopropenone (DPC). This sequence joins TRBV5-1 and TRBJ2-2; either TRBD1 or TRBD2 may fit D (6 bases each). This TCR was recovered from a woman under 30 with alopecia areata. Some clones in this sample may be carry-over from other donors' samples. CDR3 protein: CASSLDGGSSGELFF. The CDR3 bases are TGCGCCAGCAGCTTGGACGGGGGCAGTAGCGGGGAGCTGTTTTTT.